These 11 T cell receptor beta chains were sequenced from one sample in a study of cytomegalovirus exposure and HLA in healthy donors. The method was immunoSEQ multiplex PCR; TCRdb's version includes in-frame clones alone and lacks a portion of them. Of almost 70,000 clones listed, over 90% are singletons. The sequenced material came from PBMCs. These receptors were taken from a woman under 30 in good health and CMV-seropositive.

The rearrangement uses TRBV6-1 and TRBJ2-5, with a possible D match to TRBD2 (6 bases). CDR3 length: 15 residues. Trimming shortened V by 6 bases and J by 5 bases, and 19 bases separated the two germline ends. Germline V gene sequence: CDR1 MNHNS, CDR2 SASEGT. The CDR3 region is CASRLLAAARETQYF. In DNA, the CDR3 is TGTGCCAGCAGACTACTAGCAGCTGCCCGGGAGACCCAGTACTTC.

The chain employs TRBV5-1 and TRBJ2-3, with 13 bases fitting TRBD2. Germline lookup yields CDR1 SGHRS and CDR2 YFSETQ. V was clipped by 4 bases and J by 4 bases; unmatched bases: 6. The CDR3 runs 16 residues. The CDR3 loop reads CASSTRTSGSADTQYF. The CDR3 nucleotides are TGCGCCAGCAGCACCAGGACTAGCGGGAGTGCAGATACGCAGTATTTT.

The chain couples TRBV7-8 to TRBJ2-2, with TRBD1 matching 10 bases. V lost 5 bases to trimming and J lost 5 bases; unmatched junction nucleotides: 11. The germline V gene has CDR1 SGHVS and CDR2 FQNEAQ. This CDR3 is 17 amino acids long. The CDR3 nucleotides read TGTGCCAGCAGCCTCCGGGACAGGGGAGGAGGGACCGGGGAGCTGTTTTTT. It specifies CASSLRDRGGGTGELFF.

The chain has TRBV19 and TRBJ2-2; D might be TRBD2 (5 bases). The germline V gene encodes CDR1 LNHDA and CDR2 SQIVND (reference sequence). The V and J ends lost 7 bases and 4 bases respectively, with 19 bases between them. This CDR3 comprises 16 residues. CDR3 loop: CASIEGRGYGTGELFF. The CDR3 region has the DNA TGTGCCAGTATCGAGGGAAGAGGGTACGGCACCGGGGAGCTGTTTTTT.

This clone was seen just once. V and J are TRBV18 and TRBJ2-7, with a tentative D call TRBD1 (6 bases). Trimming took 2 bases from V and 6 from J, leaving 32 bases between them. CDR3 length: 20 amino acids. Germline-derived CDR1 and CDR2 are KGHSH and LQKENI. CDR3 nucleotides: TGTGCCAGCTCACCAAAAGGGGTGGCCAGGGGATACGGTCCGGCTTCCGAGCAGTACTTC. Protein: CASSPKGVARGYGPASEQYF.

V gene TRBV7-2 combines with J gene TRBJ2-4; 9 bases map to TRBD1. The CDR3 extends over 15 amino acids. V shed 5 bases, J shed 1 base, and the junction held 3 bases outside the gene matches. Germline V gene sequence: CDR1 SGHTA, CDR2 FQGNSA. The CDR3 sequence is CASSTTGGAKNIQYF. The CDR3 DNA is TGTGCCAGCAGCACGACAGGGGGGGCCAAAAACATTCAGTACTTC.

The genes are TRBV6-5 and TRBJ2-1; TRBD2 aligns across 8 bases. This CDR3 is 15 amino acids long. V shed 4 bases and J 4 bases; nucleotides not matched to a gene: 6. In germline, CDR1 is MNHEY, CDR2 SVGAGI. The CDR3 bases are TGTGCCAGCAGTTTCAGCGGGAGTGGTTACAATGAGCAGTTCTTC. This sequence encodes CASSFSGSGYNEQFF.

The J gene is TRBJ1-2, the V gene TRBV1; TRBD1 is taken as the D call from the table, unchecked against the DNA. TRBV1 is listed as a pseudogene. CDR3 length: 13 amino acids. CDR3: CTSSHAGDYGYTF. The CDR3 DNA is TGCACCAGCAGCCATGCAGGGGACTATGGCTACACCTTC.

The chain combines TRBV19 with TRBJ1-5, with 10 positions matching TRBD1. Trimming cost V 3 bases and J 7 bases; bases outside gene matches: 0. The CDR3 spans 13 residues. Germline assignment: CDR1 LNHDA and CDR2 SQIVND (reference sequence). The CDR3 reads CASSMGQGQPQHF. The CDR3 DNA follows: TGTGCCAGTAGTATGGGACAGGGGCAGCCCCAGCATTTT.

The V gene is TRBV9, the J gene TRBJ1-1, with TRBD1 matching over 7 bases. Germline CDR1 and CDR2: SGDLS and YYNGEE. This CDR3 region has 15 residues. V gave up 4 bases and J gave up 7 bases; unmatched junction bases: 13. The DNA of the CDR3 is TGTGCCAGCAGCACCGGGGACAGTGTTTTTCTTGAAGCTTTCTTT. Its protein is CASSTGDSVFLEAFF.

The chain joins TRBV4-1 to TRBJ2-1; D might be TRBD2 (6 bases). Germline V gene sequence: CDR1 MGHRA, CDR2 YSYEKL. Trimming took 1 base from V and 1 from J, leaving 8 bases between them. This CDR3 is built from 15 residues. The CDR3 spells CASSQGTTSYNEQFF. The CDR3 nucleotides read TGCGCCAGCAGCCAAGGGACTACATCCTACAATGAGCAGTTCTTC.